The next 24 T cell receptor beta chains were all read from a single sample in a study of blood T cell repertoires in COVID-19. Assay: immunoSEQ multiplex PCR; the TCRdb copy retains only in-frame clones and omits some. The table records about 170,000 clones, 85% of them present only once. Sequencing was carried out using peripheral blood. The receptors derive from a woman aged 80 or over with COVID-19, enrolled during active disease.

The genes are TRBV27 and TRBJ2-7; D is ambiguous. Germline CDR1 is MNHEY and CDR2 is SMNVEV (reference sequence). This CDR3 spans 13 amino acids. Trimming removed 5 bases from V and 2 bases from J, with 10 bases in between. CDR3 residues: CASSPTNTYEQYF. The CDR3 DNA reads as TGTGCCAGCAGTCCCACAAATACCTACGAGCAGTACTTC.

The rearrangement uses TRBV6-1 and TRBJ1-2; 7 nucleotides line up with TRBD1. CDR3 size: 16 residues. Germline CDR1 and CDR2: MNHNS and SASEGT. J lost 8 bases, V lost 2 bases, and 14 bases had no gene match. In nucleotides, the CDR3 is TGTGCCAGCAGTGAAAGTTTTGGGACAGTTCCGAGGGGCTACACCTTC. Protein: CASSESFGTVPRGYTF.

The genes are TRBV3-1 (or the pseudogene TRBV3-2) and TRBJ2-2, with D perhaps TRBD1 (6 bases). Germline V lookup: CDR1 LGHDT, CDR2 YNNKEL (reference sequence). The CDR3 length is 14 residues. The V and J ends lost 6 bases and 1 base respectively, with 9 bases between them. CDR3 sequence (DNA): TGTGCCAGCAGGCGGACAGAGAACACCGGGGAGCTGTTTTTT. Amino acid sequence: CASRRTENTGELFF.

This chain joins TRBV5-1 and TRBJ2-7; possibly TRBD2 for D (5 bases). This CDR3 has 14 residues. Trimming cost V 0 bases and J 5 bases, with 12 bases left between them. Germline loops: CDR1 SGHRS, CDR2 YFSETQ. CDR3 amino acids: CASSLGSGEHEQYF. Here the CDR3 DNA reads TGCGCCAGCAGCTTGGGAAGTGGGGAGCACGAGCAGTACTTC.

The rearrangement uses TRBV7-8 and TRBJ1-5; 11 nucleotides match TRBD1. Trimming at V came to 5 bases and at J to 6 bases, leaving 9 bases not matched to a gene. The CDR3 loop spans 16 amino acids. Looked up from germline, CDR1 is SGHVS and CDR2 is FQNEAQ. The CDR3 region is CASSPVGTGGPQPQHF. The CDR3 bases are TGTGCCAGCAGCCCAGTGGGGACAGGGGGGCCTCAGCCCCAGCATTTT.

This rearrangement joins TRBV5-1 to TRBJ2-3; 9 positions match TRBD1. This CDR3 has 15 residues. Germline V gene data show CDR1 as SGHRS and CDR2 as YFSETQ. J gave up 3 bases and V 3 bases, and 5 bases lay outside the gene matches. The CDR3 sequence is CASSSGQGGTDTQYF. The CDR3 DNA follows: TGCGCCAGCAGCTCGGGACAGGGCGGGACAGATACGCAGTATTTT.

The rearrangement joins TRBV6-2 or TRBV6-3 to TRBJ2-7; 7 nucleotides match TRBD1. V gave up 5 bases and J gave up 2 bases; unmatched junction bases: 6. The CDR3 is 14 residues long. Per the germline V gene, CDR1 is MNHEY and CDR2 is SVGEGT. CDR3 in amino acids: CASSPRTGTYEQYF. The CDR3 bases are TGTGCCAGCAGTCCCAGGACAGGCACCTACGAGCAGTACTTC.

The rearrangement links TRBV7-2 to TRBJ2-5, with D tentatively TRBD2 (5 bases). Per the germline V gene, CDR1 is SGHTA and CDR2 is FQGNSA. Trimming shortened V by 1 base and J by 2 bases, and 14 bases separated the two germline ends. The CDR3 sequence is 16 residues long. The CDR3 region is CASSLGGTSGQETQYF. Here the CDR3 DNA reads TGTGCCAGCAGCTTAGGGGGTACTAGTGGGCAAGAGACCCAGTACTTC.

V and J are TRBV7-9 and TRBJ1-2; 12 bases line up with TRBD1. Germline CDR1 is SEHNR and CDR2 is FQNEAQ (reference sequence). This CDR3 contains 18 residues. The ends lost 5 bases at V and 1 base at J; junction bases unmatched: 11. This CDR3 is CASSRVGQGASVNYGYTF. DNA of the CDR3: TGTGCCAGCAGCCGAGTGGGACAGGGGGCATCTGTTAACTATGGCTACACCTTC.

This sequence joins TRBV6-6 and TRBJ1-1; TRBD1 is a possible D gene (6 bases). This CDR3 spans 14 amino acids. V was clipped by 7 bases and J by 3 bases, with 15 bases between them. The germline gives CDR1 MNHNY, CDR2 SVGAGI (reference sequence). The CDR3 reads CASIKQGSDTEAFF. CDR3 nucleotides: TGTGCCAGCATTAAACAGGGTAGCGACACTGAAGCTTTCTTT.

This clone occurred once. The V gene is TRBV27, the J gene TRBJ1-3; D remains unclear. The CDR3 consists of 13 residues. The germline V and J ends were trimmed by 5 bases and 5 bases, with 10 bases remaining between them. The V gene's germline CDR1 is MNHEY and CDR2 SMNVEV (reference sequence). The DNA of the CDR3 is TGTGCCAGCAGTCAATCGAGTAGAAACACCATATATTTT. The encoded protein is CASSQSSRNTIYF.

This clone was counted only a few times. The chain combines TRBV29-1 with TRBJ1-1; D uncertain. V was cut by 3 bases and J by 2 bases, with 7 bases left in between. This CDR3 spans 12 amino acids. CDR1 and CDR2 from the germline V gene are SQVTM and ANQGSEA. Here the CDR3 reads CSVDQVNTEAFF. The CDR3 DNA follows: TGCAGCGTTGATCAGGTTAACACTGAAGCTTTCTTT.

The chain carries TRBV24-1 and TRBJ1-2, with 7 bases fitting TRBD1. From germline, CDR1 is KGHDR and CDR2 SFDVKD. The V segment lost 8 bases and the J segment 7 bases; nucleotides outside the gene matches: 15. This CDR3 has 15 amino acids. CDR3 DNA sequence: TGTGCCACCACCCAACTCAAACAGGGGATAGGTGGCTACACCTTC. This encodes CATTQLKQGIGGYTF.

The V and J genes are TRBV2 and TRBJ2-1, with D possibly being TRBD1 (7 bases). Looked up from germline, CDR1 is SNHLY and CDR2 is FYNNEI. This CDR3 comprises 15 residues. V gave up 4 bases and J gave up 6 bases, with 16 bases separating them. The CDR3 nucleotides are TGTGCCAGCAGTGCGGACAGGCTGGGGGGCAATGAGCAGTTCTTC. Its translation: CASSADRLGGNEQFF. The full variable domain, completed using reference TRBV2 and TRBJ2-1, is EPEVTQTPSHQVTQMGQEVILRCVPISNHLYFYWYRQILGQKVEFLVSFYNNEISEKSEIFDDQFSVERPDGSNFTLKIRSTKLEDSAMYFCASSADRLGGNEQFFGPGTRLTVL.

This chain links TRBV6-6 with TRBJ1-5, with TRBD1 matching over 11 bases. The CDR3 length is 19 residues. Germline V gene sequence: CDR1 MNHNY, CDR2 SVGAGI (reference sequence). V lost 5 bases to trimming and J lost 2 bases; unmatched junction nucleotides: 14. The CDR3 bases are TGTGCCAGCAGTCCTCTCCGGGACAGGGGGATATCGGGCAATCAGCCCCAGCATTTT. Protein sequence: CASSPLRDRGISGNQPQHF.

The chain has TRBV5-5 and TRBJ2-7; 11 positions agree with TRBD1. The CDR3 length is 14 residues. The germline V gene encodes CDR1 SGHKS and CDR2 YYEKEE (reference sequence). V was pared by 4 bases and J by 4 bases, with 4 bases of the junction left unmatched. CDR3 residues: CASSAGQGAYEQYF. CDR3 in DNA: TGTGCCAGCAGCGCCGGACAGGGGGCTTACGAGCAGTACTTC.

The genes are TRBV6-5 and TRBJ2-3, with a possible D match to TRBD1 (5 bases). CDR3 length equals 16 residues. Germline CDR1 and CDR2: MNHEY and SVGAGI. Trimming removed 2 bases at V and 2 bases at J, with 14 bases between. Here the CDR3 DNA reads TGTGCCAGCAGTTACAGTGGACACCTCACCACAGATACGCAGTATTTT. As protein: CASSYSGHLTTDTQYF.

The chain couples TRBV5-1 to TRBJ1-1, with 7 bases fitting TRBD1. The CDR3 runs to 13 residues. V dropped 9 bases and J dropped 5; count of bases not matched to a gene: 10. Looked up from germline, CDR1 is SGHRS and CDR2 is YFSETQ. The CDR3 bases are TGCGCCACAGGGGAACCAGGGGGGACTGAAGCTTTCTTT. Protein: CATGEPGGTEAFF.

The chain joins TRBV28 to TRBJ2-2, with no clear D. V lost 4 bases, J lost 2 bases, and 11 bases lay in between. Looked up from germline, CDR1 is MDHEN and CDR2 is SYDVKM. This CDR3 contains 15 residues. The CDR3 here is CASSSPYINTGELFF. The CDR3 nucleotides are TGTGCCAGCAGTTCCCCATACATTAACACCGGGGAGCTGTTTTTT.

The V call is TRBV6-1, the J call TRBJ2-7, with D tentatively TRBD2 (7 bases). Germline assignment: CDR1 MNHNS and CDR2 SASEGT. V was clipped by 4 bases and J by 0 bases, with 16 bases between them. The CDR3 spans 16 residues. The CDR3 bases are TGTGCCAGCAGTGGAAAAGTCCGGGGGGCCTCCTACGAGCAGTACTTC. It is translated as CASSGKVRGASYEQYF.

This clone ranks as medium-sized. The chain is built from TRBV9 and TRBJ2-7; possible D gene TRBD2, 6 bases. This CDR3 region has 14 residues. Germline V gene data show CDR1 as SGDLS and CDR2 as YYNGEE. V gave up 0 bases and J gave up 0 bases, with 7 bases separating them. The CDR3 is CASSVGGISYEQYF. CDR3 DNA: TGTGCCAGCAGCGTAGGCGGGATCTCCTACGAGCAGTACTTC. The full variable domain, completed using reference TRBV9 and TRBJ2-7, is DSGVTQTPKHLITATGQRVTLRCSPRSGDLSVYWYQQSLDQGLQFLIQYYNGEERAKGNILERFSAQQFPDLHSELNLSSLELGDSALYFCASSVGGISYEQYFGPGTRLTVT.

This CDR3 reads CAISESIVSGTGGSRGKLFF. The CDR3 DNA reads TGTGCCATCAGTGAGTCCATCGTTTCCGGGACAGGGGGATCGAGGGGAAAACTGTTTTTT. V is TRBV10-3 and J is TRBJ1-4; the match to TRBD1 covers 11 bases. CDR3 length equals 20 residues. Germline CDR1 reads ENHRY; CDR2 reads SYGVKD. The ends lost 0 bases at V and 10 bases at J; junction bases unmatched: 19.

J is TRBJ1-1 and V is TRBV11-2; D gene ambiguous. The CDR3 contains 14 residues. CDR1 is SGHAT and CDR2 is FQNNGV in the germline V gene. Trimming pared 2 bases from V and 8 bases from J, leaving 15 bases between. The DNA of the CDR3 is TGTGCCAGCAGCTTAACACCTGCTCGGAGAGAAGCTTTCTTT. It is translated as CASSLTPARREAFF.

This clone was picked up a small number of times. The chain has TRBV5-1 and TRBJ1-4; 8 bases agree with TRBD1. This CDR3 region has 14 residues. V shed 2 bases and J 5 bases; nucleotides not matched to a gene: 2. Germline V gives CDR1 SGHRS, CDR2 YFSETQ. The CDR3 sequence is CASSFAGGNEKLFF. The CDR3, as DNA: TGCGCCAGCAGCTTCGCAGGGGGCAATGAAAAACTGTTTTTT.